Each of the 19 T cell receptor beta chains below was sequenced from the same sample in a study of T cells expressing NK-cell markers. TCRdb re-called the 5' RACE reads; one entry per CDR3 protein, DNA not given. The listing contains about 430,000 distinct CDR3 sequences. Material for sequencing was blood T cells: a sorted CD56 or NKG2C T cell subset, CD4+ or CD8+ T cells, or bulk PBMC T cells (not recorded which). The receptor set was obtained from a woman aged 45 to 65 in good health.

The chain recombines TRBV9 with TRBJ2-3; as DNA is missing, the TRBD1 call by TCRdb cannot be tested. Germline V lookup: CDR1 SGDLS, CDR2 YYNGEE. The CDR3 is 15 amino acids. The CDR3 sequence: CASSPRQGGSDTQYF.

The chain employs TRBV12-3 or TRBV12-4 and TRBJ2-2. The CDR3 is made up of 14 amino acids. The CDR3 loop reads CASSFDGNTGELFF.

This chain's CDR3 is CASSQEKGLAGNGEQFF. The chain combines TRBV3-1 with TRBJ2-1; TCRdb outputs TRBD2, but without DNA this stays unchecked. This CDR3 comprises 17 residues. Germline assignment: CDR1 LGHDT and CDR2 YNNKEL (reference sequence).

The chain carries TRBV9 and TRBJ1-1. Germline loops: CDR1 SGDLS, CDR2 YYNGEE. CDR3 size: 13 residues. CDR3 in amino acids: CASSPHHGTEAFF.

The chain uses TRBV4-1 and TRBJ2-7; TCRdb outputs TRBD2, but without DNA this stays unchecked. Germline CDR1 and CDR2: MGHRA and YSYEKL. The CDR3 sequence is 14 residues long. CDR3 residues: CASSQEEGWAEQYF.

The chain couples TRBV19 to TRBJ2-7; as DNA is missing, the TRBD1 call by TCRdb cannot be tested. Germline-derived CDR1 and CDR2 are LNHDA and SQIVND (reference sequence). The CDR3 totals 14 residues. CDR3 protein: CASSSGTWVDEQYF.

The J gene is TRBJ2-1, the V gene TRBV9; TCRdb selects TRBD2, and the lack of DNA leaves this call unchecked. Germline values: CDR1 SGDLS, CDR2 YYNGEE. The CDR3 is 17 residues long. The CDR3 loop is CASSVGPSGTRLFEQFF.

The chain is built from TRBV20-1 and TRBJ2-3; the TCRdb call, TRBD2, lacks DNA for checking. Germline assignment: CDR1 DFQATT and CDR2 SNEGSKA (reference sequence). This CDR3 has 17 amino acids. The CDR3 loop is CSASPTLAGGRTDTQYF.

The CDR3 loop reads CASSFTIPSTANTGELFF. J is TRBJ2-2 and V is TRBV6-8. Germline V lookup: CDR1 MNHGY, CDR2 SAAAGT. This CDR3 spans 18 amino acids.

The chain uses TRBV4-1 and TRBJ2-3. CDR3 length: 15 amino acids. The germline gives CDR1 MGHRA, CDR2 YSYEKL. The CDR3 is CASSQGEFLQDTQYF.

The chain carries TRBV4-1 and TRBJ2-1; TCRdb outputs TRBD1, but without DNA this stays unchecked. CDR3 length: 19 amino acids. Germline CDR1 is MGHRA and CDR2 is YSYEKL. CDR3 sequence reads: CASSHPQSRGRSSYNEQFF.

V usage is TRBV5-6 and J usage is TRBJ1-1; TCRdb names TRBD1, which stays unverified in the absence of DNA. This CDR3 spans 15 amino acids. The germline V gene encodes CDR1 SGHDT and CDR2 YYEEEE. The CDR3 sequence: CASSLAGTLNTEAFF.

V gene TRBV7-7 combines with J gene TRBJ2-2; with no DNA, the TCRdb D assignment of TRBD1 cannot be verified. The germline gives CDR1 SSHAT, CDR2 FNYEAQ (reference sequence). This CDR3 is 14 amino acids long. CDR3 sequence reads: CASSLIAGTGELFF.

The CDR3: CSGLGPYEQYF. The chain employs TRBV20-1 and TRBJ2-7. The CDR3 contains 11 residues. Germline CDR1 and CDR2: DFQATT and SNEGSKA (reference sequence).

The V call is TRBV24-1, the J call TRBJ2-3. Germline assignment: CDR1 KGHDR and CDR2 SFDVKD. The CDR3 has 11 residues. The CDR3: CATSEVDTQYF.

The chain joins TRBV28 to TRBJ2-5; checking the TCRdb D call of TRBD1 is not possible without DNA. Germline CDR1 MDHEN, CDR2 SYDVKM. The CDR3 runs to 13 residues. The CDR3 region is CASRRTGKETQYF.

This chain uses TRBV6-1 with TRBJ1-1. This CDR3 is built from 15 residues. CDR1 is MNHNS, CDR2 SASEGT, per germline. This CDR3 reads CASTALLGRPTEAFF.

V gene TRBV20-1 combines with J gene TRBJ2-3; with no DNA, the TCRdb D assignment of TRBD2 cannot be verified. The germline V gene has CDR1 DFQATT and CDR2 SNEGSKA (reference sequence). The CDR3 consists of 15 residues. CDR3 amino acids: CSARVALDRTDTQYF.

The chain joins TRBV3-1 to TRBJ2-5; absent DNA, TCRdb's TRBD1 call cannot be checked. This CDR3 has 15 amino acids. Looked up from germline, CDR1 is LGHDT and CDR2 is YNNKEL (reference sequence). CDR3 amino acids: CASSHGDLPGVIQYF.